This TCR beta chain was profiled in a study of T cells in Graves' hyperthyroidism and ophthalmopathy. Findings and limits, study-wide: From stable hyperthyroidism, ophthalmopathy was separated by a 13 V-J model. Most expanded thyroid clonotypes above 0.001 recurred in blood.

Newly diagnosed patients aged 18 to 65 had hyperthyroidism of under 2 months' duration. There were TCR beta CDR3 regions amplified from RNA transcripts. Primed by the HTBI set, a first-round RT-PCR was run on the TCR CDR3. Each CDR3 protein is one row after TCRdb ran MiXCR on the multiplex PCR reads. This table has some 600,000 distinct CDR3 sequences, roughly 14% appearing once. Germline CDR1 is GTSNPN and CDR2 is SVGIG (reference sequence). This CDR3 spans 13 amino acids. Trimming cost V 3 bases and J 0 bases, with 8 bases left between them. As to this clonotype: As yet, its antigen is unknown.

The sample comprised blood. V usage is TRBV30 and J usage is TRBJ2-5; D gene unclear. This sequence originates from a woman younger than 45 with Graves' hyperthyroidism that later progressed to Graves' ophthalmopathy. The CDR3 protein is CAWSWWYQETQYF. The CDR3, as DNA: TGTGCCTGGAGCTGGTGGTACCAAGAGACCCAGTACTTC.